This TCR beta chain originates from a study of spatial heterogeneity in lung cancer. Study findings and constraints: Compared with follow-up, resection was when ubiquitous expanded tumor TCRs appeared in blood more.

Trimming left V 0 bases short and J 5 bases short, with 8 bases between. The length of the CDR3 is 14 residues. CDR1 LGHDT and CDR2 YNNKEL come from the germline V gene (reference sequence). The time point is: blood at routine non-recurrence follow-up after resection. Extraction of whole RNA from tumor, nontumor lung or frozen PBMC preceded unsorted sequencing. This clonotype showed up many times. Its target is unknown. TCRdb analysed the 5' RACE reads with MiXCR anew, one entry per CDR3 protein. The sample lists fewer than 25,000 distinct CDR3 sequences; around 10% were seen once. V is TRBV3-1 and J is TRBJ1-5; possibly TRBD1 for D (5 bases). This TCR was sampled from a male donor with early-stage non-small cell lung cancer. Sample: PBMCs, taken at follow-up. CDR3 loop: CASSQDQGHQPQHF. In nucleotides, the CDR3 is TGTGCCAGCAGCCAAGACCAGGGCCATCAGCCCCAGCATTTT.